The TCR beta chain under discussion was sequenced for a study of blood T cell repertoires in COVID-19. Study-level information: Whether acute or convalescent, the COVID-19 samples came from the United States, Italy and Spain. T cells, B-cell-depleted T cells, or PBMCs supplied cDNA or gDNA.

The Seattle patients, enrolled during active infection, were followed longitudinally. Per the authors' pipeline: Estimation of nucleated cell counts was performed using reference gene primer amplification. Generated by immunoSEQ multiplex PCR, the TCRdb table keeps only in-frame clones and is missing some. Clone size and V and J calls were adopted from that table, with D and trimming inferred from the DNA. Of about 170,000 clones listed, around 84% were seen once; the top ten hold approximately 0.62%. Trimming cost V 4 bases and J 2 bases, with 8 bases left between them. The CDR3 contains 13 residues. Germline V gene lookup returns CDR1 SGHTA and CDR2 FQGTGA.

Sequencing input: peripheral blood. V gene TRBV7-3 combines with J gene TRBJ1-2, with TRBD1 as a possible D gene (6 bases). This TCR was recovered from a man in his sixties with COVID-19, enrolled during active disease. In DNA, the CDR3 is TGTGCCAGCAGCTCCGGACAGAACTATGGCTACACCTTC. It specifies CASSSGQNYGYTF.